This T cell receptor beta chain was retrieved from a study of cytomegalovirus exposure and HLA in healthy donors. Regarding this clone: Its antigen is undetermined.

Germline V gives CDR1 SGHRS, CDR2 YFSETQ. The CDR3 runs 17 residues. Trimming took 0 bases from V and 1 from J, leaving 13 bases between them. Study-level results: Reports credit the classifier with highly specific, highly sensitive diagnosis of cytomegalovirus status. The authors confirmed in vitro that a few CMV-associated chains were specific for CMV antigens. The study designated fewer than 200 TCR beta chains cytomegalovirus-associated.

This table comes from immunoSEQ multiplex PCR, and its TCRdb copy is limited to in-frame clones, with some not included. Of about 130,000 clones listed, approximately 94% are singletons. V usage is TRBV5-1 and J usage is TRBJ2-2; no clear D gene. The receptor comes from a young man in good health and CMV-seropositive. Material: PBMCs. The CDR3 protein is CASSLGVSSLNTGELFF. CDR3 nucleotides: TGCGCCAGCAGCTTGGGTGTCTCCTCTCTGAACACCGGGGAGCTGTTTTTT. Complete variable domain (other parts from reference TRBV5-1 and TRBJ2-2): KAGVTQTPRYLIKTRGQQVTLSCSPISGHRSVSWYQQTPGQGLQFLFEYFSETQRNKGNFPGRFSGRQFSNSRSEMNVSTLELGDSALYLCASSLGVSSLNTGELFFGEGSRLTVL.